Presented here are 2 T cell receptor beta chains from one specimen sequenced in a study of T cell responses to AZD1222 COVID-19 vaccine. Produced via immunoSEQ multiplex PCR; TCRdb's table is partial and in-frame only. The repertoire consists of approximately 79,000 clones, with 86% occurring once and the leading ten covering more than 7%. The starting material was peripheral blood, obtained on day 0 of AZD1222 vaccination. The origin of the receptors is an adult in good health.

This sequence joins TRBV2 and TRBJ2-1; D is uncertain. The CDR3 consists of 15 residues. The germline V gene has CDR1 SNHLY and CDR2 FYNNEI. The V and J ends lost 10 bases and 0 bases respectively, with 16 bases between them. The CDR3 here is CANPPLGASYNEQFF. CDR3 DNA: TGTGCCAACCCACCCCTAGGAGCCTCCTACAATGAGCAGTTCTTC.

The chain employs TRBV28 and TRBJ1-5; tentative D call: TRBD1 (5 bases). This CDR3 has 14 residues. The V and J ends lost 8 bases and 0 bases respectively, with 11 bases between them. In germline, CDR1 is MDHEN, CDR2 SYDVKM. The CDR3 is CASGRGGSNQPQHF. CDR3 DNA: TGTGCCAGCGGGCGGGGGGGTAGCAATCAGCCCCAGCATTTT.